This is a list of T cell receptor beta chains from one sample in a study of blood T cell repertoires in COVID-19. Here immunoSEQ multiplex PCR was the method, and the copy in TCRdb shows in-frame clones only, minus some. The sample records 110,000 to 150,000 clones, roughly 75% being singletons. Sequenced material: PBMCs or T cells enriched from blood (not recorded which). The receptors originated from a woman aged 45-60 years who had recovered from COVID-19. CDR3s include the opening cysteine and the closing phenylalanine or tryptophan. The D gene is left open where the match is weak. Clone size, where shown, is once, few, many, or a class for clones that have expanded.

TRBD1,TRBV11-3,.,TRBJ2-7,CASSLDFGDRVPYEQYF,TGTGCCAGCAGCTTAGATTTTGGGGACAGGGTTCCCTACGAGCAGTACTTC
.,TRBV10-1,.,TRBJ1-5,CASSESEVGGPSQPQHF,TGCGCCAGCAGTGAGTCGGAAGTCGGGGGGCCTAGTCAGCCCCAGCATTTT
.,TRBV7-2,.,TRBJ2-7,CASSLVGSIYEQYF,TGTGCCAGCAGCTTAGTTGGCTCCATCTACGAGCAGTACTTC
TRBD2,TRBV6-4,.,TRBJ2-3,CASSSSGGTTDTQYF,TGTGCCAGCAGTTCCAGCGGGGGAACCACAGATACGCAGTATTTT
TRBD1,TRBV2,.,TRBJ1-4,CASTPGQGAGSEKLFF,TGTGCCAGCACCCCGGGACAGGGGGCAGGTTCGGAAAAACTGTTTTTT
TRBD1,TRBV27,.,TRBJ1-6,CASRTTGNSPLHF,TGTGCCAGCCGAACGACAGGGAATTCACCCCTCCACTTT
.,TRBV2,.,TRBJ1-2,CASSETLTRGYTF,TGTGCCAGCAGTGAAACACTGACTAGAGGCTACACCTTC
TRBD1,TRBV3-1/TRBV3-2,.,TRBJ1-4,CASSPSRQGIATNEKLFF,TGTGCCAGCAGCCCCAGCAGACAGGGGATTGCAACTAATGAAAAACTGTTTTTT
.,TRBV7-9,.,TRBJ1-1,CASSSTDRSEAFF,TGTGCCAGCAGCTCCACCGACAGGTCTGAAGCTTTCTTT
.,TRBV5-5,once,TRBJ1-1,CASSLGGWNTEAFF,TGTGCCAGCAGCTTGGGAGGGTGGAACACTGAAGCTTTCTTT
TRBD2,TRBV5-1,.,TRBJ2-1,CASSFAGVNEQFF,TGCGCCAGCAGCTTCGCGGGGGTCAATGAGCAGTTCTTC
TRBD2,TRBV5-1,.,TRBJ2-2,CASSRPGTSRNTGELFF,TGCGCCAGCAGTCGTCCCGGGACTAGCAGGAACACCGGGGAGCTGTTTTTT
.,TRBV28,.,TRBJ1-2,CASSMTMGTQTRGYTF,TGTGCCAGCAGTATGACGATGGGCACCCAGACACGGGGCTACACCTTC
.,TRBV12-5,.,TRBJ1-2,CASGLARIGYTF,TGTGCTAGTGGTTTGGCCAGGATTGGCTACACCTTC
TRBD1,TRBV14,.,TRBJ1-2,CASSPWTGHGYTF,TGTGCCAGCAGCCCCTGGACAGGGCATGGCTACACCTTC
.,TRBV4-1,.,TRBJ1-4,CASSQPGQSTNEKLFF,TGCGCCAGCAGCCAGCCCGGACAGTCAACTAATGAAAAACTGTTTTTT
.,TRBV2,.,TRBJ1-5,CASSKESGINQPQHF,TGTGCCAGCAGCAAAGAGTCAGGGATTAATCAGCCCCAGCATTTT
.,TRBV6-5,.,TRBJ1-6,CASSYWQANSPLHF,TGTGCCAGCAGTTACTGGCAGGCTAATTCACCCCTCCACTTT
.,TRBV28,.,TRBJ1-5,CASSLSSRGNQPQHF,TGTGCCAGCAGTTTATCCTCCAGGGGAAATCAGCCCCAGCATTTT
TRBD2,TRBV7-8,.,TRBJ2-3,CASSLERGAGGLTDTQYF,TGTGCCAGCAGCTTAGAGCGGGGGGCGGGGGGCCTCACAGATACGCAGTATTTT
.,TRBV10-2,.,TRBJ1-5,CASSEPYQPQHF,TGCGCCAGCAGTGAGCCTTATCAGCCCCAGCATTTT
.,TRBV21-1,.,TRBJ1-1,CASRFTGARMNTEAFF,TGTGCCAGCAGGTTTACAGGGGCCCGGATGAACACTGAAGCTTTCTTT
.,TRBV10-2,.,TRBJ1-5,CASSEAGRGDQPQHF,TGCGCCAGCAGTGAGGCCGGCAGGGGTGATCAGCCCCAGCATTTT
TRBD1,TRBV28,.,TRBJ1-6,CASSPPTGGSPLHF,TGTGCCAGCAGTCCCCCGACAGGGGGTTCACCCCTCCACTTT
TRBD2,TRBV2,.,TRBJ2-1,CASSELAGAYNEQFF,TGTGCCAGCAGCGAACTAGCGGGGGCCTACAATGAGCAGTTCTTC
.,TRBV12-1,.,TRBJ2-1,CASSFLLAGALNEQFF,TGTGCCAGCAGCTTTTTACTAGCGGGGGCTCTCAATGAGCAGTTCTTC
TRBD1,TRBV4-1,.,TRBJ1-4,CASSHFHQGDEKLFF,TGCGCCAGCAGCCACTTCCACCAGGGGGATGAAAAACTGTTTTTT
.,TRBV4-1,many,TRBJ1-1,CASSPTRMLTEAFF,TGCGCCAGCAGCCCAACCAGGATGCTCACTGAAGCTTTCTTT
.,TRBV5-4,once,TRBJ2-1,CASSLGQGNHNEQFF,TGTGCCAGCAGCTTGGGTCAGGGGAACCACAATGAGCAGTTCTTC
TRBD1,TRBV5-1,.,TRBJ2-1,CASTTGGTGGFHEQFF,TGCGCCAGCACTACTGGTGGGACAGGGGGTTTTCATGAGCAGTTCTTC
.,TRBV19,.,TRBJ1-5,CASSLLRIRENQPQHF,TGTGCCAGTAGTTTGCTGAGAATCAGGGAAAATCAGCCCCAGCATTTT
.,TRBV28,.,TRBJ1-4,CASTPIRNEKLFF,TGTGCCAGCACTCCGATCAGAAATGAAAAACTGTTTTTT
.,TRBV9,.,TRBJ1-6,CASSPGGPNSPLHF,TGTGCCAGCAGCCCGGGAGGGCCTAATTCACCCCTCCACTTT
.,TRBV19,.,TRBJ2-7,CASSIGEGYEQYF,TGTGCCAGTAGTATTGGCGAGGGCTACGAGCAGTACTTC